This TCR beta chain was sequenced in a study of shared clonotypes between healthy human individuals. Regarding this clone: Its antigen is unidentified.

Trimming shortened V by 5 bases and J by 5 bases, and 10 bases separated the two germline ends. The CDR3 is 13 residues long. The germline V gene has CDR1 SGHTA and CDR2 FQGNSA. When replicate PCRs were run on unsorted PBMC, they used approximately 290 ng DNA, about 27,000 T cell genomes. The team ran DNA from unsorted PBMCs on ten immunoSEQ deep assay plates for sequencing. Profiling relied on immunoSEQ multiplex PCR, and the TCRdb table lists in-frame clones only, not all of them. This table holds about 500,000 clones, 77% found once. Overall study results and limits: Clonotype sharing levels among donors were expected to vary with sequencing depth.

The source material was PBMCs. J is TRBJ1-5 and V is TRBV7-2; D is uncertain. This sequence originates from a woman in her thirties or forties in good health. Some clones in this sample may be carry-over from other donors' samples. The CDR3 sequence is CASSTRAYQPQHF. CDR3 nucleotide sequence: TGTGCCAGCAGCACGAGGGCCTATCAGCCCCAGCATTTT.